The 8 T cell receptor beta chains listed next were all sequenced from one sample in a study of regulatory T cells in long-lasting Graves disease. Time point here: persistent/refractory GD, antithyroid drugs over 5 years with positive TRAb. RNA isolated from PBMCs was used to make the TCR library. Arm-PCR of CDR3 regions and iRepertoire HTBI primers were used to build TCR beta libraries. TCRdb called the multiplex PCR reads again in MiXCR, with one record for every CDR3 protein. This table holds hundreds of thousands of distinct CDR3 sequences, 22% found once. The sample consisted of peripheral blood mononuclear cells (PBMCs), taken when the disease was refractory, from a patient treated with antithyroid drugs. These receptor sequences come from a female donor with Graves disease.

A word on this clonotype: Given the absence of the conserved phenylalanine or tryptophan at the CDR3 end, a read error is likely. This rearrangement joins TRBV7-2 to TRBJ2-7, with D perhaps matching TRBD1 (6 bases). The CDR3 covers 15 residues. The V gene's germline CDR1 is SGHTA and CDR2 FQGNSA. DNA of the CDR3: TGCGCCAGCAGCCAAATACAGGGACCCCTCTACGAACAGTACCTC. Translated: CASSQIQGPLYEQYL.

This clonotype was counted ten times or more. CDR3 sequence: CASSNLQYEAFF. CDR3 coding DNA: TGTGCCAGCAGTAACCTACAGTATGAAGCTTTCTTT. This chain uses TRBV6-1 with TRBJ1-1; D is unresolved. Trimming took off 5 bases at V and 7 bases at J, with 11 bases between the two ends. This CDR3 region has 12 residues. From germline, CDR1 is MNHNS and CDR2 SASEGT.

In this sample, this clonotype turned up many times. The chain links TRBV11-3 to TRBJ2-2; 8 nucleotides agree with TRBD2. Germline V gene sequence: CDR1 SGHNT, CDR2 YENEEA. V shed 5 bases, J shed 7 bases, and the junction held 15 bases outside the gene matches. This CDR3 contains 17 residues. CDR3 nucleotide sequence: TGTGCCAGCAGCCTCCCGGGGATCGCGGGAGGTGGCGGGGAGCTGTTTTTT. Amino acid sequence: CASSLPGIAGGGGELFF.

The CDR3 here is CASSRVPGANVLTF. The CDR3 coding sequence is TGTGCCAGCTCCAGGGTCCCTGGGGCCAACGTCCTGACTTTC. The chain couples TRBV18 to TRBJ2-6; tentatively, D is TRBD1 (5 bases). This CDR3 has 14 amino acids. Germline V gene lookup returns CDR1 KGHSH and CDR2 LQKENI. Trimming cost V 6 bases and J 2 bases, with 8 bases left between them. Full variable domain (rest looked up from reference TRBV18 and TRBJ2-6): NAGVMQNPRHLVRRRGQEARLRCSPMKGHSHVYWYRQLPEEGLKFMVYLQKENIIDESGMPKERFSAEFPKEGPSILRIQQVVRGDSAAYFCASSRVPGANVLTFGAGSRLTVL.

The genes are TRBV6-1 and TRBJ2-5; no reliable D call. This CDR3 comprises 13 residues. Germline V gives CDR1 MNHNS, CDR2 SASEGT. Trimming took 6 bases from V and 4 from J, leaving 12 bases between them. In DNA, the CDR3 is TGTGCCAGCAGGGGATTGGGAATAGAGACCCAGTACTTC. Its protein product is CASRGLGIETQYF.

This clonotype was counted many times. The chain combines TRBV28 with TRBJ1-5; D not certain. Germline V gene data show CDR1 as MDHEN and CDR2 as SYDVKM. The CDR3 runs to 15 residues. The V gene lost 3 bases and the J gene lost 0 bases, with 9 bases spanning the gap. The CDR3 reads CASSFSQNSNQPQHF. The CDR3 nucleotides are TGTGCCAGCAGTTTCTCACAGAATAGCAATCAGCCCCAGCATTTT.

This clonotype was detected a few times. V gene TRBV6-7 combines with J gene TRBJ1-5, with D perhaps TRBD1 (5 bases). TRBV6-7 qualifies as an ORF whose function is uncertain. The length of the CDR3 is 17 residues. Trimming removed 4 bases at V and 3 bases at J, with 19 bases between. The CDR3 region is CASSCLGTGPYNQPQHF. CDR3 coding DNA: TGTGCCAGCAGTTGTCTAGGGACCGGCCCCTACAATCAGCCCCAGCATTTT.

The table lists this clonotype with a few counts. V and J are TRBV4-1 and TRBJ2-7; D unclear. This CDR3 comprises 11 residues. V lost 0 bases to trimming and J lost 5 bases, with 2 bases between them. Germline CDR1 MGHRA, CDR2 YSYEKL. DNA for the CDR3: TGCGCCAGCAGCCAAGAAGACGAGCAGTACTTC. This translates into CASSQEDEQYF.